One sample yielded the 20 T cell receptor beta chains listed below, sequenced in a study of T cell changes during pregnancy in multiple sclerosis. Data came from immunoSEQ multiplex PCR; TCRdb stores just in-frame clones and leaves some out. The data contain fewer than 70,000 clones, about 87% of them singletons. The sample consisted of peripheral blood from another person, used as feeder cells. The receptors stem from a human donor whose cells served as feeder cells for cultures in a pregnancy study.

The chain couples TRBV18 to TRBJ2-3; 7 bases map to TRBD2. CDR3 length: 18 residues. The V and J ends lost 2 bases and 0 bases, in that order; junction bases with no gene match: 11. The germline gives CDR1 KGHSH, CDR2 LQKENI. The CDR3 DNA reads TGTGCCAGCTCACCAGGACCGGGGAGGGCTTCTAGCACAGATACGCAGTATTTT. The encoded protein is CASSPGPGRASSTDTQYF.

CDR3 sequence (DNA): TGTGCCAGCAGCGTAGGGTCTCGTTTGGGCGAGCAGTACTTC. Its protein product is CASSVGSRLGEQYF. The V and J genes are TRBV9 and TRBJ2-7; D unresolved. Per germline, CDR1 SGDLS and CDR2 YYNGEE. With 0 bases removed from V and 6 bases from J, the gap between germline ends came to 13 bases. CDR3 length: 14 residues.

The J gene is TRBJ1-2, the V gene TRBV7-9; the match to TRBD1 covers 12 bases. The CDR3 spans 15 residues. The germline V gene encodes CDR1 SEHNR and CDR2 FQNEAQ (reference sequence). V trimming: 3 bases; J trimming: 6 bases; junction bases outside the gene matches: 5. The CDR3 is CASSFPGQGANGYTF. CDR3 in DNA: TGTGCCAGCAGCTTCCCGGGACAGGGGGCAAATGGCTACACCTTC.

V gene TRBV5-1 combines with J gene TRBJ1-1; 9 bases are shared with TRBD1. Germline CDR1 is SGHRS and CDR2 is YFSETQ. Losses at the gene ends were 0 bases for V and 2 bases for J; bases not matched to a gene: 2. The CDR3 runs 15 residues. The CDR3 region is CASSLGGQGNTEAFF. The CDR3 nucleotides are TGCGCCAGCAGCTTGGGGGGACAGGGTAACACTGAAGCTTTCTTT.

The sample holds one count of this clone. This chain joins TRBV5-1 and TRBJ2-1; the match to TRBD2 covers 14 bases. V lost 5 bases, J lost 5 bases, and 3 bases stayed unmatched. CDR1 and CDR2 (germline): SGHRS, YFSETQ. This CDR3 comprises 15 residues. CDR3 sequence: CASRATSGRDNEQFF. CDR3 coding DNA: TGCGCCAGCAGGGCGACTAGCGGGAGGGACAATGAGCAGTTCTTC.

This chain links TRBV5-5 with TRBJ1-2; TRBD1 aligns across 7 bases. Germline assignment: CDR1 SGHKS and CDR2 YYEKEE (reference sequence). The length of the CDR3 is 16 residues. J lost 0 bases, V lost 2 bases, and 7 bases had no gene match. CDR3 nucleotide sequence: TGTGCCAGCAGCTTACACCCACAGGGGCCTAACTATGGCTACACCTTC. The encoded protein is CASSLHPQGPNYGYTF.

The rearrangement links TRBV6-6 to TRBJ1-2; D remains ambiguous. This CDR3 is 15 amino acids long. Trimming cost V 0 bases and J 6 bases, with 14 bases left between them. Germline lookup yields CDR1 MNHNY and CDR2 SVGAGI (reference sequence). CDR3 sequence: CASSYSSSRAHGYTF. CDR3 DNA sequence: TGTGCCAGCAGTTACTCTTCCTCCAGAGCCCATGGCTACACCTTC.

Remarks on this clone: Other DNA sequences in the same sample also yield this CDR3. The genes are TRBV5-1 and TRBJ2-7; 7 nucleotides match TRBD1. The CDR3 has 14 amino acids. Germline CDR1 and CDR2: SGHRS and YFSETQ. V lost 0 bases and J lost 4; bases outside the gene matches: 4. This CDR3 reads CASSLGQGVYEQYF. The CDR3 DNA is TGCGCCAGCAGCTTGGGGCAGGGGGTATACGAGCAGTACTTC.

This clone came up once. V gene TRBV9 combines with J gene TRBJ2-7; the D gene could be TRBD1 or TRBD2 (5 bases each). The CDR3 has 14 amino acids. CDR1 is SGDLS and CDR2 is YYNGEE in the germline V gene. Trimming cost V 7 bases and J 6 bases, with 20 bases left between them. In nucleotides, the CDR3 is TGTGCCAGCGGACCGGGACCCAAAGGATCCGAGCAGTACTTC. As protein: CASGPGPKGSEQYF.

This clone was observed a single time. V is TRBV21-1 and J is TRBJ2-5; the table gives TRBD1 as D, unverified against the DNA. TRBV21-1 is tagged as a pseudogene. The CDR3 is made up of 14 amino acids. The CDR3 DNA sequence: TGTGCCAGCAGCAATGAGGACAGACAAGAGACCCAGTACTTC. This gives the protein CASSNEDRQETQYF.

The genes are TRBV25-1 and TRBJ1-2; D gene ambiguous. Germline CDR1 reads MGHDK; CDR2 reads SYGVNS. Trimming removed 8 bases from V and 2 bases from J, with 15 bases in between. The CDR3 is 14 amino acids. The CDR3 nucleotides read TGTGCCAGCTCCGGTGAAGGACGGAACTATGGCTACACCTTC. Protein product: CASSGEGRNYGYTF.

This chain connects TRBV2 to TRBJ1-4; TRBD1 agrees at 7 bases. J gave up 2 bases and V 8 bases, and 2 bases lay outside the gene matches. The CDR3 is 13 residues long. Germline values: CDR1 SNHLY, CDR2 FYNNEI. The CDR3 sequence: CASSGGTNEKLFF. The CDR3, as DNA: TGTGCCAGCTCAGGGGGTACTAATGAAAAACTGTTTTTT.

The chain combines TRBV7-9 with TRBJ1-2; D possibly corresponds to TRBD1 (6 bases). The CDR3 contains 13 residues. The V end was cut by 6 bases, the J end by 4 bases, with 12 bases between. Germline-derived CDR1 and CDR2 are SEHNR and FQNEAQ (reference sequence). For the CDR3, the DNA is TGTGCCAGCAGTTATGACAGGCTCTATGGCTACACCTTC. This translates into CASSYDRLYGYTF.

The rearrangement links TRBV19 to TRBJ2-3; D possibly uses TRBD1 or TRBD2 (5 bases each). V lost 10 bases and J 0 bases, leaving 14 bases between the germline ends. The germline CDR1 and CDR2 sequences are LNHDA and SQIVND (reference sequence). The CDR3 has 14 residues. The CDR3, as DNA: TGTGCCACTGCAAGCCGGGACAGCACAGATACGCAGTATTTT. Its protein is CATASRDSTDTQYF.

The rearrangement joins TRBV7-2 to TRBJ2-7; D possibly matches TRBD1 or TRBD2 (5 bases each). CDR1 and CDR2 from the germline V gene are SGHTA and FQGNSA. The CDR3 length is 15 residues. Trimming shortened V by 1 base and J by 4 bases, and 14 bases separated the two germline ends. CDR3 amino acids: CASSLGWGRWYEQYF. The CDR3 nucleotides read TGTGCCAGCAGCTTAGGCTGGGGGAGATGGTACGAGCAGTACTTC.

This chain connects TRBV7-9 to TRBJ1-4, with a tentative D call TRBD1 (6 bases). V was clipped by 1 base and J by 2 bases, with 8 bases between them. The germline gives CDR1 SEHNR, CDR2 FQNEAQ (reference sequence). CDR3 length: 15 residues. CDR3 in amino acids: CASSLEQGTNEKLFF. CDR3 in DNA: TGTGCCAGCAGCTTAGAACAGGGTACTAATGAAAAACTGTTTTTT. Based on the CDR3 plus reference TRBV7-9 and TRBJ1-4, the full variable domain is DTGVSQNPRHKITKRGQNVTFRCDPISEHNRLYWYRQTLGQGPEFLTYFQNEAQLEKSRLLSDRFSAERPKGSFSTLEIQRTEQGDSAMYLCASSLEQGTNEKLFFGSGTQLSVL.

The gene calls are TRBV28 and TRBJ1-6, with D unresolved. Trimming removed 5 bases from V and 2 bases from J, with 13 bases in between. The CDR3 runs to 16 residues. The germline CDR1 and CDR2 sequences are MDHEN and SYDVKM. CDR3 in amino acids: CASSPGGSAYNSPLHF. The CDR3 nucleotides read TGTGCCAGCAGTCCGGGAGGGAGCGCCTATAATTCACCCCTCCACTTT.

The V gene is TRBV7-2, the J gene TRBJ1-1; unclear D gene. Germline CDR1 and CDR2: SGHTA and FQGNSA. CDR3 length: 14 residues. V lost 4 bases and J 0 bases, leaving 9 bases between the germline ends. Here the CDR3 DNA reads TGTGCCAGCAGCTCTCTCGCGCTGAACACTGAAGCTTTCTTT. Amino acids: CASSSLALNTEAFF.

This clone appeared once. The chain couples TRBV19 to TRBJ2-5; D gene uncertain. CDR3 size: 12 residues. V was cut by 1 base and J by 4 bases, with 4 bases left in between. Germline-derived CDR1 and CDR2 are LNHDA and SQIVND (reference sequence). The chain's CDR3 is CASSIAGETQYF. DNA of the CDR3: TGTGCCAGTAGTATAGCCGGAGAGACCCAGTACTTC.

The J gene is TRBJ2-4, the V gene TRBV15; tentatively, D is TRBD2 (5 bases). The CDR3 runs to 17 residues. The germline CDR1 and CDR2 sequences are LNHNV and YYDKDF (reference sequence). V dropped 1 base and J dropped 4 bases, with 17 bases sitting between them. CDR3 sequence reads: CATSRGKLQRGKNIQYF. The CDR3 DNA reads TGTGCCACCAGCAGAGGGAAATTGCAGCGAGGGAAAAACATTCAGTACTTC.